The rows below give T cell receptor beta chains drawn from one sample of a study of neoadjuvant anti-PD-1 for oral cavity cancer. Profiling relied on immunoSEQ multiplex PCR, and the TCRdb table lists in-frame clones only, not all of them. The sample holds about 20,000 clones, roughly 70% seen once. Specimen: PBMCs, collected before nivolumab (anti-PD-1) treatment. Source of these receptors: a person aged 35-80 years with oral cavity squamous cell carcinoma. Each CDR3 is given with its conserved first and last residue. The order of the fields is J gene, clone size, V gene, D gene, CDR3 DNA, CDR3 protein. D genes are given only for firm matches. The size entry is marked missing in some rows and otherwise reads once, few, many or a size class.

J gene: TRBJ2-1; clone size: -; V gene: TRBV30; D gene: TRBD2; CDR3 DNA: TGTGCCTGGAGTCTGACTAGCGGGAGAGCGCATGAGCAGTTCTTC; CDR3 protein: CAWSLTSGRAHEQFF
J gene: TRBJ1-5; clone size: -; V gene: TRBV7-9; D gene: TRBD1; CDR3 DNA: TGTGCCAGCAGCCTCCGGGACAGAAATCAGCCCCAGCATTTT; CDR3 protein: CASSLRDRNQPQHF
J gene: TRBJ1-5; clone size: -; V gene: TRBV6-1; D gene: -; CDR3 DNA: TGTGCCAGCAGTCTACCGGGACTTAGCAATCAGCCCCAGCATTTT; CDR3 protein: CASSLPGLSNQPQHF
J gene: TRBJ2-7; clone size: -; V gene: TRBV27; D gene: TRBD1; CDR3 DNA: TGTGCCAGCAGTACGACAGGGAGCTCCTACGAGCAGTACTTC; CDR3 protein: CASSTTGSSYEQYF
J gene: TRBJ2-7; clone size: -; V gene: TRBV5-1; D gene: TRBD1; CDR3 DNA: TGCGCCAGCAGCTTTGTACAGGGGGCGCGGGCCTACGAGCAGTACTTC; CDR3 protein: CASSFVQGARAYEQYF
J gene: TRBJ1-5; clone size: -; V gene: TRBV6-6; D gene: -; CDR3 DNA: TGTGCCAGCAGTGATGACAGTAGCAATCAGCCCCAGCATTTT; CDR3 protein: CASSDDSSNQPQHF
J gene: TRBJ2-7; clone size: once; V gene: TRBV14; D gene: TRBD2; CDR3 DNA: TGTGCCAGCAGCCAAAGGTCTAGCGGACCCTCCTACGAGCAGTACTTC; CDR3 protein: CASSQRSSGPSYEQYF
J gene: TRBJ2-1; clone size: -; V gene: TRBV11-2; D gene: TRBD2; CDR3 DNA: TGTGCCAGCAGCTTAGAAGCGGGAGAGTACAATGAGCAGTTCTTC; CDR3 protein: CASSLEAGEYNEQFF
J gene: TRBJ2-2; clone size: few; V gene: TRBV2; D gene: -; CDR3 DNA: TGTGCCAGCAAACGGACCTACACCGGGGAGCTGTTTTTT; CDR3 protein: CASKRTYTGELFF
J gene: TRBJ1-2; clone size: -; V gene: TRBV6-5; D gene: -; CDR3 DNA: TGTGCCAGCAGGACCGGGGAGGGCGCCTATGGCTACACCTTC; CDR3 protein: CASRTGEGAYGYTF
J gene: TRBJ2-1; clone size: -; V gene: TRBV30; D gene: TRBD2; CDR3 DNA: TGTGCCTGGAGCCCCGGGGGGAGAGTCAATGAGCAGTTCTTC; CDR3 protein: CAWSPGGRVNEQFF
J gene: TRBJ2-2; clone size: few; V gene: TRBV7-9; D gene: -; CDR3 DNA: TGTGCCAGCACCCAGGCCGGGGAGCTGTTTTTT; CDR3 protein: CASTQAGELFF
J gene: TRBJ2-1; clone size: -; V gene: TRBV6-6; D gene: -; CDR3 DNA: TGTGCCAGCACTAAACTCAATGAGCAGTTCTTC; CDR3 protein: CASTKLNEQFF
J gene: TRBJ2-2; clone size: -; V gene: TRBV9; D gene: TRBD2; CDR3 DNA: TGTGCCAGCAGCGTAGCGGGAGGGGCGAACACCGGGGAGCTGTTTTTT; CDR3 protein: CASSVAGGANTGELFF
J gene: TRBJ2-3; clone size: -; V gene: TRBV5-1; D gene: -; CDR3 DNA: TGCGCCAGCAGCTTACCTGGAGGAAGCACAGATACGCAGTATTTT; CDR3 protein: CASSLPGGSTDTQYF
J gene: TRBJ1-2; clone size: -; V gene: TRBV15; D gene: TRBD1; CDR3 DNA: TGTGCCACCAGCCACACGGGGACAGGGAGCGGCTACACCTTC; CDR3 protein: CATSHTGTGSGYTF
J gene: TRBJ1-2; clone size: -; V gene: TRBV6-5; D gene: -; CDR3 DNA: TGTGCCAGCAGTTATAACGTCCCAATGAACTATGGCTACACCTTC; CDR3 protein: CASSYNVPMNYGYTF
J gene: TRBJ2-5; clone size: -; V gene: TRBV13; D gene: -; CDR3 DNA: TGTGCCAGCAGCTCTAGCACCCTCGGGGGCACCCAGTACTTC; CDR3 protein: CASSSSTLGGTQYF
J gene: TRBJ2-2; clone size: -; V gene: TRBV19; D gene: -; CDR3 DNA: TGTGCCAGTAAACCCGGAACTAGGGCCACCGGGGAGCTGTTTTTT; CDR3 protein: CASKPGTRATGELFF
J gene: TRBJ2-5; clone size: -; V gene: TRBV10-2; D gene: -; CDR3 DNA: TGCGCCAGCAGTGATTGGGGGAGAGGGCTTGGAGAGACCCAGTACTTC; CDR3 protein: CASSDWGRGLGETQYF
J gene: TRBJ1-2; clone size: few; V gene: TRBV5-1; D gene: -; CDR3 DNA: TGCGCCAGCAGCTGGGGTTCGGGAAATTCAGGACGTGGCTACACCTTC; CDR3 protein: CASSWGSGNSGRGYTF
J gene: TRBJ2-7; clone size: -; V gene: TRBV5-4; D gene: TRBD2; CDR3 DNA: TGTGCCAGCAGCTTGAGGGCGGGAGGGAACGAGCAGTACTTC; CDR3 protein: CASSLRAGGNEQYF
J gene: TRBJ1-4; clone size: -; V gene: TRBV9; D gene: TRBD1; CDR3 DNA: TGTGCCAGCAGCGAAGGACAGGGTTTTTTCTTCGATGAAAAACTGTTTTTT; CDR3 protein: CASSEGQGFFFDEKLFF
J gene: TRBJ2-7; clone size: -; V gene: TRBV7-8; D gene: TRBD1; CDR3 DNA: TGTGCCAGCAGCGTTACAGGGGGGCTCGACGAGCAGTACTTC; CDR3 protein: CASSVTGGLDEQYF
J gene: TRBJ2-1; clone size: -; V gene: TRBV27; D gene: -; CDR3 DNA: TGTGCCAGCAGTTTATCGGGCGATTCTAGATTCAATGAGCAGTTCTTC; CDR3 protein: CASSLSGDSRFNEQFF
J gene: TRBJ1-1; clone size: once; V gene: TRBV30; D gene: -; CDR3 DNA: TGTGCCTGGAGCCTGAACACCAAAGCTTTCTTT; CDR3 protein: CAWSLNTKAFF
J gene: TRBJ1-1; clone size: -; V gene: TRBV5-1; D gene: -; CDR3 DNA: TGCGCCAGCAGCTTCTTAGGGACTGAAGCTTTCTTT; CDR3 protein: CASSFLGTEAFF
J gene: TRBJ2-7; clone size: few; V gene: TRBV7-2; D gene: TRBD2; CDR3 DNA: TGTGCCAGCAGCTGGGGGACTACTACCTACGAGCAGTACTTC; CDR3 protein: CASSWGTTTYEQYF
J gene: TRBJ2-7; clone size: -; V gene: TRBV2; D gene: TRBD2; CDR3 DNA: TGTGCCACCTCAAAGGGGGGTAGCGGGACGACCTACGAGCAGTACTTC; CDR3 protein: CATSKGGSGTTYEQYF
J gene: TRBJ2-3; clone size: -; V gene: TRBV18; D gene: -; CDR3 DNA: TGTGCCAGCTCGTTTACAGAGAAAACAGATACGCAGTATTTT; CDR3 protein: CASSFTEKTDTQYF
J gene: TRBJ2-1; clone size: once; V gene: TRBV27; D gene: -; CDR3 DNA: TGTGCCAGCAGTTTATGGGCCGGAGATGAGCAGTTCTTC; CDR3 protein: CASSLWAGDEQFF
J gene: TRBJ1-2; clone size: -; V gene: TRBV30; D gene: -; CDR3 DNA: TGTGCCTGGACCTACTCGGGACTCACTGATGGCTACACCTTC; CDR3 protein: CAWTYSGLTDGYTF
J gene: TRBJ2-2; clone size: -; V gene: TRBV6-1; D gene: -; CDR3 DNA: TGTGCCAGCAGTCGAGAAACCGGGGAGCTGTTTTTT; CDR3 protein: CASSRETGELFF
J gene: TRBJ2-2; clone size: -; V gene: TRBV4-2; D gene: -; CDR3 DNA: TGTGCCAGCAGCCAAGAAGCTAGCTACGGGGAGCTGTTTTTT; CDR3 protein: CASSQEASYGELFF
J gene: TRBJ2-3; clone size: -; V gene: TRBV6-5; D gene: -; CDR3 DNA: TGTGCCAGCAGTTACTCAGGCCTGGCGACAGATACGCAGTATTTT; CDR3 protein: CASSYSGLATDTQYF
J gene: TRBJ1-1; clone size: -; V gene: TRBV6-5; D gene: -; CDR3 DNA: TGTGCCAGCAGTTACAGGGCAAAGAACACTGAAGCTTTCTTT; CDR3 protein: CASSYRAKNTEAFF
J gene: TRBJ2-3; clone size: -; V gene: TRBV5-6; D gene: TRBD2; CDR3 DNA: TGTGCCAGCAGCTTGGTGGCGGGAGGGGGACGCACAGATACGCAGTATTTT; CDR3 protein: CASSLVAGGGRTDTQYF
J gene: TRBJ2-1; clone size: -; V gene: TRBV27; D gene: -; CDR3 DNA: TGTGCCAGCAGTTTTAACGCGAGGGGCAACAGAGTCGGCAATGAGCAGTTCTTC; CDR3 protein: CASSFNARGNRVGNEQFF
J gene: TRBJ2-2; clone size: few; V gene: TRBV7-9; D gene: -; CDR3 DNA: TGTGCCAGCAGCTTAATGGGGGACACCGGGGAGCTGTTTTTT; CDR3 protein: CASSLMGDTGELFF
J gene: TRBJ2-2; clone size: -; V gene: TRBV19; D gene: -; CDR3 DNA: TGTGCCAGTAGTATCTCAAACCTCGCCGGGGAGCTGTTTTTT; CDR3 protein: CASSISNLAGELFF
J gene: TRBJ1-2; clone size: -; V gene: TRBV27; D gene: -; CDR3 DNA: TGTGCCAGCAGTTTGGGAACAGGGAACTATGGCTACACCTTC; CDR3 protein: CASSLGTGNYGYTF
J gene: TRBJ1-1; clone size: -; V gene: TRBV13; D gene: -; CDR3 DNA: TGTGCCAGCAGCCCAAGGGAGGGTGAATCTGAAGCTTTCTTT; CDR3 protein: CASSPREGESEAFF
J gene: TRBJ2-7; clone size: -; V gene: TRBV5-1; D gene: TRBD1; CDR3 DNA: TGCGCCAGCAGCTTGGGGACAGGGAAGGGGTACGAGCAGTACTTC; CDR3 protein: CASSLGTGKGYEQYF
J gene: TRBJ2-7; clone size: -; V gene: TRBV7-7; D gene: -; CDR3 DNA: TGTGCTAGCAGCCCCGGGGTGGGGGCTGGCGAGCAGTACTTC; CDR3 protein: CASSPGVGAGEQYF
J gene: TRBJ2-5; clone size: once; V gene: TRBV5-4; D gene: -; CDR3 DNA: TGTGCCAGCAGCCGGGATGGGGGCCTCCGAGAGACCCAGTACTTC; CDR3 protein: CASSRDGGLRETQYF
J gene: TRBJ2-7; clone size: -; V gene: TRBV23-1; D gene: -; CDR3 DNA: TGCGCCAGCAGTCAATCGCAACCCATGCCAGGGAGGAAGGTCTCCTACGAGCAGTACTTC; CDR3 protein: CASSQSQPMPGRKVSYEQYF
J gene: TRBJ2-7; clone size: -; V gene: TRBV5-8; D gene: TRBD2; CDR3 DNA: TGTGCCAGCAGCTTGGCGAGCGGGAGCTCCTACGAGCAGTACTTC; CDR3 protein: CASSLASGSSYEQYF
J gene: TRBJ1-5; clone size: -; V gene: TRBV30; D gene: -; CDR3 DNA: TGTGCCTGGAGTGGGGGTAGGAATCAGCCCCAGCATTTT; CDR3 protein: CAWSGGRNQPQHF
J gene: TRBJ1-3; clone size: -; V gene: TRBV7-8; D gene: -; CDR3 DNA: TGTGCCAGCAGCACTTCGGGACGGCTCTCTGGAAACACCATATATTTT; CDR3 protein: CASSTSGRLSGNTIYF
J gene: TRBJ1-3; clone size: -; V gene: TRBV5-4; D gene: -; CDR3 DNA: TGTGCCAGCAGCCCGGACAGCTTCTCTGGAAACACCATATATTTT; CDR3 protein: CASSPDSFSGNTIYF
J gene: TRBJ1-2; clone size: -; V gene: TRBV5-1; D gene: TRBD1; CDR3 DNA: TGCGCCAGCAGCGTAGGACAGGCCAACTATGGCTACACCTTC; CDR3 protein: CASSVGQANYGYTF
J gene: TRBJ2-6; clone size: -; V gene: TRBV18; D gene: -; CDR3 DNA: TGTGCCAGCTCACCGCTAGCGAGCAGCTCTGGGGCCAACGTCCTGACTTTC; CDR3 protein: CASSPLASSSGANVLTF
J gene: TRBJ1-4; clone size: -; V gene: TRBV10-2; D gene: -; CDR3 DNA: TGCGCCAGCAGTGAGTCAATAGAGTCGGGTGAAAAACTGTTTTTT; CDR3 protein: CASSESIESGEKLFF
J gene: TRBJ2-7; clone size: -; V gene: TRBV28; D gene: TRBD2; CDR3 DNA: TGTGCCAGCAGTTTAGCGGGGGGGCGGACATCCTACGAGCAGTACTTC; CDR3 protein: CASSLAGGRTSYEQYF
J gene: TRBJ1-3; clone size: few; V gene: TRBV5-1; D gene: -; CDR3 DNA: TGCGCCAGCAGCTTGTCAGACTCTGGAAACACCATATATTTT; CDR3 protein: CASSLSDSGNTIYF
J gene: TRBJ2-7; clone size: -; V gene: TRBV15; D gene: -; CDR3 DNA: TGTGCCACCACCTGGACCTCCTACGAGCAGTACTTC; CDR3 protein: CATTWTSYEQYF
J gene: TRBJ1-4; clone size: few; V gene: TRBV5-1; D gene: -; CDR3 DNA: TGCGCCAGCAGCTTTACAGGGCTGACTAATGAAAAACTGTTTTTT; CDR3 protein: CASSFTGLTNEKLFF
J gene: TRBJ2-2; clone size: -; V gene: TRBV2; D gene: TRBD2; CDR3 DNA: TGTGCCAGCACCGGACTAGCGGGAGGAAACACCGGGGAGCTGTTTTTT; CDR3 protein: CASTGLAGGNTGELFF
J gene: TRBJ1-1; clone size: -; V gene: TRBV29-1; D gene: -; CDR3 DNA: TGCAGCGTTGAAAACAGTAACACTGAAGCTTTCTTT; CDR3 protein: CSVENSNTEAFF